This TCR beta chain was obtained from a study of regulatory T cells in long-lasting Graves disease. HTBI primers from iRepertoire and Arm-PCR of CDR3 regions yielded the TCR beta libraries. Each CDR3 protein is one row after TCRdb ran MiXCR on the multiplex PCR reads. The table records roughly 700,000 distinct CDR3 sequences, 30% of them present only once. Comment on this clonotype: The antigen is unknown.

Study-wide results and limits: Newly diagnosed disease favored TRBV20-1 and TRBJ2-1 over persistent disease. A limited number of samples was an acknowledged limitation.

With 8 bases removed from V and 4 bases from J, the gap between germline ends came to 20 bases. The CDR3 extends over 15 amino acids. Germline CDR1 ENHRY, CDR2 SYGVKD. This sample's time point: persistent/refractory GD, antithyroid drugs over 5 years with positive TRAb. There was RNA extracted from PBMCs, and the TCR library was made from it. As collected, the peripheral blood samples measured roughly 10 milliliters each and went into EDTA tubes. The chain couples TRBV10-3 to TRBJ1-2; perhaps TRBD1 as D (5 bases). The TCR was taken from a female donor with Graves disease. This specimen was peripheral blood mononuclear cells (PBMCs), taken when the disease was refractory, from a patient treated with antithyroid drugs. CDR3 in DNA: TGTGCCATCGGGAGGGCAGGGTGGGCTACCTATGGCTACACCTTC. Translated: CAIGRAGWATYGYTF.